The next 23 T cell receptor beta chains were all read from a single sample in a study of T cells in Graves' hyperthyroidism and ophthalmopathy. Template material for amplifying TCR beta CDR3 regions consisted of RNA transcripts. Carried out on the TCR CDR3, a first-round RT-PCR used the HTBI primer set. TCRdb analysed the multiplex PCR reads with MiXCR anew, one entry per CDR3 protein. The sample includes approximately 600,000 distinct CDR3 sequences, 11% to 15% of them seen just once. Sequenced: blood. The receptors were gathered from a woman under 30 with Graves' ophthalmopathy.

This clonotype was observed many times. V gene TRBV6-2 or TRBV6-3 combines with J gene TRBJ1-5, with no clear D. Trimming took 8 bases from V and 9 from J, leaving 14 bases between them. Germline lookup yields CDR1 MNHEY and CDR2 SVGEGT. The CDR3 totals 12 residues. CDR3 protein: CASCNTVGPQHF. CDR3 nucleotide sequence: TGTGCCAGCTGCAATACCGTTGGGCCCCAGCATTTT.

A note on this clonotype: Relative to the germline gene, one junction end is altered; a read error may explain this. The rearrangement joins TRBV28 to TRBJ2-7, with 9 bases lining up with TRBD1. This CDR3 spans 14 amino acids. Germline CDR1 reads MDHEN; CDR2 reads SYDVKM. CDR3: CATSAGQGTYEQYF. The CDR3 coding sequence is TGTGCCACCAGTGCGGGACAGGGTACCTACGAGCAGTACTTC.

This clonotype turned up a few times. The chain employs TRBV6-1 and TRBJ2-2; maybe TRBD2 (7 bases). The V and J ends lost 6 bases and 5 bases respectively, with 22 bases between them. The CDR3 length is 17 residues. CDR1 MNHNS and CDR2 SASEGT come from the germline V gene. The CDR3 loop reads CASSTSTGGGGTGELFF. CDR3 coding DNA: TGTGCCAGCAGCACCTCTACGGGGGGCGGTGGGACCGGGGAGCTGTTTTTT.

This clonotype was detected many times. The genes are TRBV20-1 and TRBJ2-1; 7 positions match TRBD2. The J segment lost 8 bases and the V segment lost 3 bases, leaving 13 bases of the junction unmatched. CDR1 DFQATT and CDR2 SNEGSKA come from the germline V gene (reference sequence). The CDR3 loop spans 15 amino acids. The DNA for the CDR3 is TGCAGTGCTAGGACTACTGGCGGGAGTCTCTATGAGCAGTTCTTC. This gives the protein CSARTTGGSLYEQFF.

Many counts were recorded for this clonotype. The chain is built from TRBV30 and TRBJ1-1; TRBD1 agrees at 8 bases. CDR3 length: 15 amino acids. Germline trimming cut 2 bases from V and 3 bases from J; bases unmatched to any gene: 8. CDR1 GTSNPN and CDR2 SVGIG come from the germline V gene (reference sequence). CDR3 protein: CAWSPTDRAHTEAFF. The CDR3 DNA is TGTGCCTGGAGTCCAACGGACAGGGCCCACACTGAAGCTTTCTTT.

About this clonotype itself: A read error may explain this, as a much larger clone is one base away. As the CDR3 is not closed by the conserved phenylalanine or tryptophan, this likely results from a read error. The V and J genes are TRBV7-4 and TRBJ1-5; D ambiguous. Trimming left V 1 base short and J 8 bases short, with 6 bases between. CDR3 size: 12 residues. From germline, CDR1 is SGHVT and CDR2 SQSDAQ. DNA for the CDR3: TGTGCCAGCAGCTTAGGTATAGAGCCCCAGCATCTT. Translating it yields CASSLGIEPQHL.

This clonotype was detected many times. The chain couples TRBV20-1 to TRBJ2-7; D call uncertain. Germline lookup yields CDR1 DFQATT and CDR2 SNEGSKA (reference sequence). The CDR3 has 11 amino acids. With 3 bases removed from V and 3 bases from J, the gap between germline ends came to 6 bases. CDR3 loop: CSARGIYEQYF. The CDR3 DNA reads TGCAGTGCTAGGGGTATCTACGAGCAGTACTTC.

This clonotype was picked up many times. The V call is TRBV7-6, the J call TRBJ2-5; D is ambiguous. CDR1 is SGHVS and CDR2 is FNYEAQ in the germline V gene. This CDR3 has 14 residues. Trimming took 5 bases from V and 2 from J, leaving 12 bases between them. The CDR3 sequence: CASSARLRQETQYF. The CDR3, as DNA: TGTGCCAGCAGCGCCCGGCTCCGGCAAGAGACCCAGTACTTC.

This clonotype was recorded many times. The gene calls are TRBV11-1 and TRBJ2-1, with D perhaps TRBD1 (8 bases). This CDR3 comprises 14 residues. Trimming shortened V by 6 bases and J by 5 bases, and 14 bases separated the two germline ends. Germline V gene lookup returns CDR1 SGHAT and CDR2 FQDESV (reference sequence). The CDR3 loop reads CASSWTGRDNEQFF. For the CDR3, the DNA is TGTGCCAGCAGTTGGACAGGGAGGGACAATGAGCAGTTCTTC.

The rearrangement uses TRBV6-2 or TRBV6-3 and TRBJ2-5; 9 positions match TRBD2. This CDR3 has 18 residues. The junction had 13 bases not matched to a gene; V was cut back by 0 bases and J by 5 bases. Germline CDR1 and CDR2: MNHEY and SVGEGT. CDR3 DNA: TGTGCCAGCAGTTACTCGTTTTCTAGCGGGACCCGAAGGGAGACCCAGTACTTC. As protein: CASSYSFSSGTRRETQYF.

Written as DNA, the CDR3 is TGTGCCTGGAGTGTTTGGACAGGGGCGGGTGAGCAGTTCTTC. It codes for CAWSVWTGAGEQFF. The rearrangement joins TRBV30 to TRBJ2-1; TRBD1 matches 9 bases. The CDR3 has 14 residues. J lost 9 bases, V lost 0 bases, and 6 bases had no gene match. CDR1 is GTSNPN, CDR2 SVGIG, per germline (reference sequence).

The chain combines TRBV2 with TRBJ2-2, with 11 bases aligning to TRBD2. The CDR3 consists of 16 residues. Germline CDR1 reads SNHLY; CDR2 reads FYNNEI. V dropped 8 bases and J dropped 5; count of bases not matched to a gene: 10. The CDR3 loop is CASETSGTSGTGELFF. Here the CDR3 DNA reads TGTGCCAGCGAGACTAGCGGGACGTCGGGTACCGGGGAGCTGTTTTTT. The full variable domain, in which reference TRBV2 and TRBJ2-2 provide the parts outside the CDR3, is EPEVTQTPSHQVTQMGQEVILRCVPISNHLYFYWYRQILGQKVEFLVSFYNNEISEKSEIFDDQFSVERPDGSNFTLKIRSTKLEDSAMYFCASETSGTSGTGELFFGEGSRLTVL.

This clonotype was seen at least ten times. The CDR3 region has the DNA TGTGCCAGCAGCTTATGGGGGCAGGGCAGGCACAATGAGCAGTTCTTC. It translates to CASSLWGQGRHNEQFF. The chain employs TRBV7-9 and TRBJ2-1, with a tentative D call TRBD1 (6 bases). The V and J ends lost 2 bases and 5 bases respectively, with 16 bases between them. The CDR3 is made up of 16 amino acids. From germline, CDR1 is SEHNR and CDR2 FQNEAQ (reference sequence).

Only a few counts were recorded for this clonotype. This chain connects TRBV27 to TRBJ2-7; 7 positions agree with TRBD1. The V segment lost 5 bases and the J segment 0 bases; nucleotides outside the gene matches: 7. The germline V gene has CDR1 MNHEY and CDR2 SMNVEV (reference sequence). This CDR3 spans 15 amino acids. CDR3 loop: CASSEGATSSYEQYF. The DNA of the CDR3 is TGTGCCAGCAGTGAGGGGGCTACGAGCTCCTACGAGCAGTACTTC.

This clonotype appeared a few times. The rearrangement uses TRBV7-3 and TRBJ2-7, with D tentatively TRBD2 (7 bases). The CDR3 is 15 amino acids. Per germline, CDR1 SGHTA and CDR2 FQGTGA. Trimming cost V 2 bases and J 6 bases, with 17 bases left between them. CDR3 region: CASSLGGGGGREQYF. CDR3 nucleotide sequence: TGTGCCAGCAGCTTAGGGGGGGGGGGCGGACGCGAGCAGTACTTC.

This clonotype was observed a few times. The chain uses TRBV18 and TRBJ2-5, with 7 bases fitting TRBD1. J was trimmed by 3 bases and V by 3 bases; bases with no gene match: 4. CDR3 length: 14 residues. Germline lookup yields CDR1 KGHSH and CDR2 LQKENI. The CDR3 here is CASSPEGGEETQYF. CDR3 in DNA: TGTGCCAGCTCACCCGAAGGGGGCGAAGAGACCCAGTACTTC.

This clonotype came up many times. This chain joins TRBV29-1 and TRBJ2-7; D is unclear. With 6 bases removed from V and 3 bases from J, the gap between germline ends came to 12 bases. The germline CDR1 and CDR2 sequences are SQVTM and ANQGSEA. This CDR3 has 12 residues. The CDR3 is CSVLVQFYEQYF. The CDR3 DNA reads TGCAGCGTCCTCGTGCAATTCTACGAGCAGTACTTC.

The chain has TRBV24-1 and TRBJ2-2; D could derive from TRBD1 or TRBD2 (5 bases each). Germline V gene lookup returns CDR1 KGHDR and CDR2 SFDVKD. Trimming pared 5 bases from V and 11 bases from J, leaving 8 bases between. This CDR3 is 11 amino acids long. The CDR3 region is CATSGGSELFF. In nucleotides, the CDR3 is TGTGCCACCAGTGGGGGGTCAGAGCTGTTTTTT.

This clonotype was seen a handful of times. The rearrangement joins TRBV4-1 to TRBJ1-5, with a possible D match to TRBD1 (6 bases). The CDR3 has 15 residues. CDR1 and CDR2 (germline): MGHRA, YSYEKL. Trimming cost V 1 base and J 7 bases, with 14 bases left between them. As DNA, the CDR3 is TGCGCCAGCAGCCAAGCCGGGGGGCGGGGGCAGCCCCAGCATTTT. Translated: CASSQAGGRGQPQHF.

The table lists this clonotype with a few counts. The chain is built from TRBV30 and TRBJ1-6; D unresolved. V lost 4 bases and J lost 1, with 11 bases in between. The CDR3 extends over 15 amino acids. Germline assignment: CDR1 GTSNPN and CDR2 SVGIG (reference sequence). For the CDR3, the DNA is TGTGCCTGGAATTTTCGGACGTCCTATAATTCACCCCTCCACTTT. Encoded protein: CAWNFRTSYNSPLHF.

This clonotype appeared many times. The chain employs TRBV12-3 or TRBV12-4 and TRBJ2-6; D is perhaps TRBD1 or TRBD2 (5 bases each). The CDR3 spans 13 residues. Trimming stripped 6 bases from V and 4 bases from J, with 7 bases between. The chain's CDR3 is CASRGTGANVLTF. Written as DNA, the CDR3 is TGTGCCAGCAGAGGGACGGGGGCCAACGTCCTGACTTTC.

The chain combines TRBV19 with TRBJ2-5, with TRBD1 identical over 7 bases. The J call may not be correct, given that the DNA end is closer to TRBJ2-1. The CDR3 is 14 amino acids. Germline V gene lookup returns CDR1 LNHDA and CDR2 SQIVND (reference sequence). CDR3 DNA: TGTGCCAGTAGTATCGACAGGGTGAGAGAGACCCAGTTCTTC. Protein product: CASSIDRVRETQFF.

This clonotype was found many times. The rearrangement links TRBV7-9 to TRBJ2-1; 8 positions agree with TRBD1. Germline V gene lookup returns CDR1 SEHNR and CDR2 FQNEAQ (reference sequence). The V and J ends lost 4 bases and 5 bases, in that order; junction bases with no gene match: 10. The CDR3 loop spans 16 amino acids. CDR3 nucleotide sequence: TGTGCCAGCAGCTCTCAACCAGGGGGCGTCGACAATGAGCAGTTCTTC. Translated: CASSSQPGGVDNEQFF.